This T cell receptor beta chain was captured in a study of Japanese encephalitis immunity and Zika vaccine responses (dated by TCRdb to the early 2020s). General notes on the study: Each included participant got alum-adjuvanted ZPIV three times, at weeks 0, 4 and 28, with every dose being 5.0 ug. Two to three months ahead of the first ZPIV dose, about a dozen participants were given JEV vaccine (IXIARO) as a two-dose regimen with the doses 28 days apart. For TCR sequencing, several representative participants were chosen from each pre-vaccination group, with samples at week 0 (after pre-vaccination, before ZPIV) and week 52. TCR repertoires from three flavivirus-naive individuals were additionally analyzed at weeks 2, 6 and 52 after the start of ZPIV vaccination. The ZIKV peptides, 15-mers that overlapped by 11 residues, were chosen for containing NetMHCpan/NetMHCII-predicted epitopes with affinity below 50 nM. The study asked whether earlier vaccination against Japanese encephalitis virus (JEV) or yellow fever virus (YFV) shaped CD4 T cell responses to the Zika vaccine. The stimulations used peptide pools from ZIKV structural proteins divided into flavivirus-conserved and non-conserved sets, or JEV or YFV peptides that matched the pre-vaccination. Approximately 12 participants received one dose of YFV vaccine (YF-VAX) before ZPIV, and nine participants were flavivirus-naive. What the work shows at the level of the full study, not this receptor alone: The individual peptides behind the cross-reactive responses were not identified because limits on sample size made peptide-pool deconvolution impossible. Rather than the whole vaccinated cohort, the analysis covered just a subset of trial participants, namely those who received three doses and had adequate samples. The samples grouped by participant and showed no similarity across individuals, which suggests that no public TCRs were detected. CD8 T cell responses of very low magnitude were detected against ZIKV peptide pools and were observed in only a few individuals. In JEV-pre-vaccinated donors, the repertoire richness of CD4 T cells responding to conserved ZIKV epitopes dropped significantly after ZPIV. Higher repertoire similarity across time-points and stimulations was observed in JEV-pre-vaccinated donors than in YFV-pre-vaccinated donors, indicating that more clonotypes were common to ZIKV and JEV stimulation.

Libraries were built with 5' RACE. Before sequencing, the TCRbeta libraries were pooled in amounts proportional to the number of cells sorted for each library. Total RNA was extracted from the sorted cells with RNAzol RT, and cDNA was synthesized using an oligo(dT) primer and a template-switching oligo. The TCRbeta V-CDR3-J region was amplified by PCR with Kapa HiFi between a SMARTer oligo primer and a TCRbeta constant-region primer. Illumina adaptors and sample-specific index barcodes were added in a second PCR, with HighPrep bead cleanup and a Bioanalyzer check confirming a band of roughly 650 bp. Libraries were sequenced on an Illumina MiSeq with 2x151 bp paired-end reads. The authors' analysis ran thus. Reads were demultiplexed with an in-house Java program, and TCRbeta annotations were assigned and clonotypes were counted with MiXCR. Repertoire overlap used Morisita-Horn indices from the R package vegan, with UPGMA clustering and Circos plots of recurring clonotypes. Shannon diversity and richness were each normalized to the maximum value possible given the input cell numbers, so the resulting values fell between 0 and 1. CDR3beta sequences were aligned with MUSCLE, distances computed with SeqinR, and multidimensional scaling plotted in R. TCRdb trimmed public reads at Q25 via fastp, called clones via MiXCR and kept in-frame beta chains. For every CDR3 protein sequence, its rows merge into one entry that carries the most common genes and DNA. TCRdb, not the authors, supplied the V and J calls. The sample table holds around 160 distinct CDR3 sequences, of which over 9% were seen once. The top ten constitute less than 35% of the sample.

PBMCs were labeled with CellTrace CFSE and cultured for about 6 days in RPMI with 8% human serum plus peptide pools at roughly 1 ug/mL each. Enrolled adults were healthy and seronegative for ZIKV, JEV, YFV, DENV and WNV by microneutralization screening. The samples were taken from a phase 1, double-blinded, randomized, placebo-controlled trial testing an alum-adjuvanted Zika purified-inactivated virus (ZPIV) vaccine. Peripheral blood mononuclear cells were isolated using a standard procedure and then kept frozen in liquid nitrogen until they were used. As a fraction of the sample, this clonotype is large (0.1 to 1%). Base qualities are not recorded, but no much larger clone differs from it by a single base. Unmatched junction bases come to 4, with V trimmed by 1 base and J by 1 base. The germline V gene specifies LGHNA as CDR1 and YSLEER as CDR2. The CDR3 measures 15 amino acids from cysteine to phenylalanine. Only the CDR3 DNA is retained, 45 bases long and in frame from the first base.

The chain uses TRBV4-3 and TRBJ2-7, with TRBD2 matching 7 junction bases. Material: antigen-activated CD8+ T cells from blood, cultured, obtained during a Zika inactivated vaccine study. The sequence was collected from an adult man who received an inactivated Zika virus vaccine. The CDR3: CASSQVVSGSYEQYF. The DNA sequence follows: TGCGCCAGCAGCCAAGTTGTTAGCGGGTCCTACGAGCAGTACTTC.